This T cell receptor beta chain was captured by sequencing in a study of shared clonotypes between healthy human individuals. Some clones are missing from TCRdb's copy, which holds only in-frame ones; the method was immunoSEQ multiplex PCR. The sample consists of some 2,500,000 clones, roughly 93% of them appearing once. General study points: Owing to a small donor count, the genetic and exposure-history diversity represented was limited. Clonotypes shared by all four donors outscored non-shared clonotypes in generation probability.

Details on this clone: The antigen remains undetermined.

This CDR3 contains 19 residues. Per germline, CDR1 MDHEN and CDR2 SYDVKM. V was clipped by 7 bases and J by 0 bases; unmatched bases: 13. The receptor's source is a man aged 18-30 years in good health. Some clones in this sample may be carry-over from other donors' samples. Sequencing was done on a sample of naive CD4+ T cells from PBMCs. Indicated subset: CD45RA+ positively selected. This chain connects TRBV28 to TRBJ2-7, with TRBD2 identical over 15 bases. Here the CDR3 DNA reads TGTGCCAGCACCCTCCTGGGGGGGACTAGCGGGAGGCCCTCCTACGAGCAGTACTTC. Amino acid sequence: CASTLLGGTSGRPSYEQYF. Complete variable domain (other parts from reference TRBV28 and TRBJ2-7): DVKVTQSSRYLVKRTGEKVFLECVQDMDHENMFWYRQDPGLGLRLIYFSYDVKMKEKGDIPEGYSVSREKKERFSLILESASTNQTSMYLCASTLLGGTSGRPSYEQYFGPGTRLTVT.